The TCR beta chain under discussion was sequenced for a study of beta chain features in type 1 diabetes. Findings and caveats of the study: Compared with healthy donors, patients appeared to share more similar naive, central memory and regulatory TCRB repertoires. A pattern of fewer insertions and more deletions at VDJ junctions was seen in type 1 diabetes patients.

CDR3 size: 15 residues. Germline V gives CDR1 SGDLS, CDR2 YYNGEE. Trimming took 0 bases from V and 2 from J, leaving 12 bases between them. This clone came up a few times. The antigen is not known. Based on CD45RO/CCR7/CD25/CD127/CD95/CD27, CD4+ regulatory, stem cell-like memory, naive and central memory cells were sorted. Purities over 98% were achieved in all sorted populations. As every portion of the isolated RNA was reverse transcribed, the sequencing read expressed TCRB transcripts. The protocol was immunoSEQ multiplex PCR, while the TCRdb copy is restricted to in-frame clones and leaves out a portion. Among roughly 300,000 clones listed, approximately 15% were seen once.

The V call is TRBV9, the J call TRBJ2-7, with D perhaps assigned TRBD1 or TRBD2 (5 bases each). The sequence was collected from a man in his thirties or forties in good health. The sample comprised central memory CD4+ T cells from blood. CDR3 residues: CASSVDLGRAYEQYF. As DNA, the CDR3 is TGTGCCAGCAGCGTAGATCTGGGACGGGCCTACGAGCAGTACTTC.